The present T cell receptor (beta chain) was sequenced within a study of blood T cells in healthy people across ages. With a J-beta primer mix and a sample-barcoded 5' primer, a second PCR ran roughly 6 to 11 cycles. Unique molecular identifiers of 12 random nucleotides labeled each cDNA. TCRdb processed the 5' RACE reads anew with MiXCR; each CDR3 protein has one entry. Of about 930,000 distinct CDR3 sequences listed, 25% to 35% were seen once; the top ten hold 9.5% to 13%. The donors, aged roughly 6 to 90, were healthy Caucasians from Russia. As for this clonotype: Its antigen is undetermined. Since a much larger clone is just one base distant, this may be a read error.

Overall study results and limits: Changes seen in expanded clonotypes were possibly confounded by donor CMV status left unknown.

The CDR3 covers 17 residues. Germline loops: CDR1 SNHLY, CDR2 FYNNEI. This sample was shared with a second study, whose subject was T cells of mothers and their children.

This TCR was sampled from a woman aged 35 to 49 in good health. V and J are TRBV2 and TRBJ2-4; 7 bases align to TRBD1. The sequencing sample was made of blood. DNA for the CDR3: TGTGCCAGCAGTGAAGTTACAGGGGCCGGCCCCAAAAACATTCAGTGCTTC. Amino acid sequence: CASSEVTGAGPKNIQCF.